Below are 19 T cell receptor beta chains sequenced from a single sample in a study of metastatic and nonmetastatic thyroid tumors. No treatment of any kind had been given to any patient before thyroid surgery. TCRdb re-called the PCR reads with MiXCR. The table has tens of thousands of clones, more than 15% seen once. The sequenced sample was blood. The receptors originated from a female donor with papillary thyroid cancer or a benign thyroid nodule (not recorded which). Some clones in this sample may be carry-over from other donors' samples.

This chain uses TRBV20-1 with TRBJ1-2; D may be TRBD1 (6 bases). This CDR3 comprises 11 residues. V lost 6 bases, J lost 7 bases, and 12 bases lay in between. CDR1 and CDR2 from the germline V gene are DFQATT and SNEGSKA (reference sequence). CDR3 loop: CSARTVGGYTF. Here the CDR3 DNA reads TGCAGTGCCAGGACAGTGGGTGGCTACACCTTC.

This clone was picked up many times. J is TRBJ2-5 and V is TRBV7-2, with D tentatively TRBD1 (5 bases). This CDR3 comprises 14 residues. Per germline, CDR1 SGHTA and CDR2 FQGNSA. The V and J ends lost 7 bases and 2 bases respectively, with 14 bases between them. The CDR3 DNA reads TGTGCCAGCACCAAAGGGGCGACGCAAGAGACCCAGTACTTC. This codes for CASTKGATQETQYF.

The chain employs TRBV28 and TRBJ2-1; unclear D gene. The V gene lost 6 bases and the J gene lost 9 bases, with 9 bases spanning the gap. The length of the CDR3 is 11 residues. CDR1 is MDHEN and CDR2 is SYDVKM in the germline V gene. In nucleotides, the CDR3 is TGTGCCAGCAGCCTGGCTGGTGAGCAGTTCTTC. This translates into CASSLAGEQFF.

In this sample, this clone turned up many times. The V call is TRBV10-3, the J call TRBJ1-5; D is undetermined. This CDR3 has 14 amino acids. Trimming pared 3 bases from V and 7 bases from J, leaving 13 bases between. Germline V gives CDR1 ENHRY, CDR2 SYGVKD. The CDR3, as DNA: TGTGCCATCAGTGAATTGGACCGAGCACAGCCCCAGCATTTT. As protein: CAISELDRAQPQHF.

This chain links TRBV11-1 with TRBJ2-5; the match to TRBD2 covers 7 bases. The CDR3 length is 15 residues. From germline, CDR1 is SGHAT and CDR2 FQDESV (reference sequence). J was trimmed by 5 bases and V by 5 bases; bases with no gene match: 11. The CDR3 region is CASSLLGGPGETQYF. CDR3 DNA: TGTGCCAGCAGCCTCTTGGGAGGGCCGGGGGAGACCCAGTACTTC. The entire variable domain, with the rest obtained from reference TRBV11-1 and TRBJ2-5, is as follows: EAEVAQSPRYKITEKSQAVAFWCDPISGHATLYWYRQILGQGPELLVQFQDESVVDDSQLPKDRFSAERLKGVDSTLKIQPAELGDSAMYLCASSLLGGPGETQYFGPGTRLLVL.

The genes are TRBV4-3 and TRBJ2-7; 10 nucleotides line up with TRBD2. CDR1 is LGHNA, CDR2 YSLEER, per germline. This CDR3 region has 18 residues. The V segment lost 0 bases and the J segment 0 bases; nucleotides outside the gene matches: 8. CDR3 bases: TGCGCCAGCAGCCAAGATCTAACTAGCGGGGCCCACTCCTACGAGCAGTACTTC. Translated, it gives CASSQDLTSGAHSYEQYF.

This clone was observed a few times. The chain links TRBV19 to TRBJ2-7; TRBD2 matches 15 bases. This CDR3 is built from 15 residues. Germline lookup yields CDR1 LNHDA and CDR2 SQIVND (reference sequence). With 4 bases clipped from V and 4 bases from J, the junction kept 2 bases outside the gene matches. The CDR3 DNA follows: TGTGCCAGTAGTAGGGGACTAGCGGGAGGATACGAGCAGTACTTC. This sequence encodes CASSRGLAGGYEQYF.

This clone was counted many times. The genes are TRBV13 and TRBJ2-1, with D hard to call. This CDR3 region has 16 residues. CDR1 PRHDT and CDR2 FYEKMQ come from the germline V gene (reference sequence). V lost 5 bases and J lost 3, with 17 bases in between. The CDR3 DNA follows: TGTGCCAGCAGCCCCTCCCTAGGGTCCGACTACAATGAGCAGTTCTTC. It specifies CASSPSLGSDYNEQFF.

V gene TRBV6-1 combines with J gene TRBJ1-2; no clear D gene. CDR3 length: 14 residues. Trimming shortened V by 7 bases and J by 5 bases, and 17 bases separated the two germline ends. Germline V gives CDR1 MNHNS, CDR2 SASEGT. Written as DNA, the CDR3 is TGTGCCAGCATGATAGGGTTTGCCCTGTATGGCTACACCTTC. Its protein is CASMIGFALYGYTF.

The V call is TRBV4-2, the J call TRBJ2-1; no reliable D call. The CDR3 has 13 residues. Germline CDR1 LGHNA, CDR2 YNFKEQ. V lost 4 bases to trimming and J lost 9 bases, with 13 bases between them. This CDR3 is CASSLGIRFEQFF. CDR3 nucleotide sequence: TGTGCCAGCAGCCTGGGTATTAGATTTGAGCAGTTCTTC.

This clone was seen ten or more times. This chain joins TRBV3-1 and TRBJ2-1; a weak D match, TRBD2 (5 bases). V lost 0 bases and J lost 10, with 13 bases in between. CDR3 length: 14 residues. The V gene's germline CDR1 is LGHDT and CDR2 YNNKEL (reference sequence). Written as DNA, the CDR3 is TGTGCCAGCAGCCAAGACCCGCTAGCTGGCGAGCAGTTCTTC. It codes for CASSQDPLAGEQFF.

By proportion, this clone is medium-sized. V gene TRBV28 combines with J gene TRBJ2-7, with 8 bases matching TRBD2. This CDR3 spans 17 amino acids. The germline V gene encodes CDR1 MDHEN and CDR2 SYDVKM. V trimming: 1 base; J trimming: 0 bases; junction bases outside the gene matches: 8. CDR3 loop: CASSLSLSGGNSYEQYF. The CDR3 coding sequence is TGTGCCAGCAGTTTATCTTTAAGCGGGGGTAACTCCTACGAGCAGTACTTC.

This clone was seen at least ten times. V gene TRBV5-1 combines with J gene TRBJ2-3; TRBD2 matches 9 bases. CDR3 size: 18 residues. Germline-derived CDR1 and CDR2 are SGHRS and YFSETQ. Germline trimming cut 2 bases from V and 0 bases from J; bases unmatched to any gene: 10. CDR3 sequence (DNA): TGCGCCAGCAGCTTTGGCCCAGCGGGGGGCCTAAGCACAGATACGCAGTATTTT. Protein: CASSFGPAGGLSTDTQYF.

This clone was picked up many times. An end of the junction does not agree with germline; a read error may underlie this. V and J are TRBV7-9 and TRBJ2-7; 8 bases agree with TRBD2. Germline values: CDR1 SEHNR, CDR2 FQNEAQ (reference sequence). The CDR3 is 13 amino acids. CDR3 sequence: CASSLVGLGRLNF. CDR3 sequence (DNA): TGTGCCAGCAGCTTAGTGGGACTAGGAAGATTGAACTTC.

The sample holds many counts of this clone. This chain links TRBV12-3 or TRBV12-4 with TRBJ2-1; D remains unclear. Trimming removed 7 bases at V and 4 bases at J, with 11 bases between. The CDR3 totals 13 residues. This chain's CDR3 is CASTPGLYNEQFF. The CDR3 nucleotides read TGTGCCAGCACCCCGGGTTTGTACAATGAGCAGTTCTTC.

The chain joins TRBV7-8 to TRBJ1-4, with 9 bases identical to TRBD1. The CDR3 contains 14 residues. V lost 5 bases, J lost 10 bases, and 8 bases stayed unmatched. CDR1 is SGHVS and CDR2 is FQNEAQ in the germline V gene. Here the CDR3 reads CASSKTGGERKLFF. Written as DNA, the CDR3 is TGTGCCAGCAGCAAGACAGGGGGAGAGCGAAAACTGTTTTTT.

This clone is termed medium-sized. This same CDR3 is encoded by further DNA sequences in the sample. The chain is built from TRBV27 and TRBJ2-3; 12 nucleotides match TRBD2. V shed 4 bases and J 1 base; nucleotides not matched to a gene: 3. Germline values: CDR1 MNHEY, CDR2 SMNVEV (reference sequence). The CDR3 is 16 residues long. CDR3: CASSSRLAGGTDTQYF. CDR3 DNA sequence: TGTGCCAGCAGTTCACGACTAGCGGGGGGCACAGATACGCAGTATTTT.

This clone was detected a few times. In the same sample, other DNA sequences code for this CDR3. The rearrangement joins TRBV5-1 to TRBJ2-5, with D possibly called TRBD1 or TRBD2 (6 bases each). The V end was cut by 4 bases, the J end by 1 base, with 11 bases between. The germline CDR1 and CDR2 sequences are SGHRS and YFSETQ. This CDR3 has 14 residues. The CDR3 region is CASSPGASQETQYF. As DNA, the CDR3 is TGCGCCAGCAGCCCGGGGGCCAGCCAAGAGACCCAGTACTTC.

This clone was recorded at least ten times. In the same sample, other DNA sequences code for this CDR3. The CDR3 DNA reads as TGTGCCAGCTCCCTTGGACAGGGCCACAATGAGCAGTTCTTC. Amino acid sequence: CASSLGQGHNEQFF. This chain joins TRBV18 and TRBJ2-1, with TRBD1 matching 8 bases. The germline gives CDR1 KGHSH, CDR2 LQKENI. CDR3 size: 14 residues. With 6 bases clipped from V and 5 bases from J, the junction kept 6 bases outside the gene matches.